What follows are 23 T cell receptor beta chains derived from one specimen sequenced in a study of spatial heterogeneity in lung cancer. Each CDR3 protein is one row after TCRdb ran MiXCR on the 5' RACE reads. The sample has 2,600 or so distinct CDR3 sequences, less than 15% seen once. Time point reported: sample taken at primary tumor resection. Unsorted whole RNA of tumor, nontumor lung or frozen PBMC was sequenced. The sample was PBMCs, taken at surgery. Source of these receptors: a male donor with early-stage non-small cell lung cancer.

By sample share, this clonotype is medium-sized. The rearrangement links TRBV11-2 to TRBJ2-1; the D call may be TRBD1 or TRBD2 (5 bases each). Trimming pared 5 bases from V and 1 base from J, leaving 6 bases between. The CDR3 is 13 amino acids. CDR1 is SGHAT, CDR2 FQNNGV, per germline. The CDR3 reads CASSEGSYNEQFF. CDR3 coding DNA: TGTGCCAGCAGCGAGGGGTCCTACAATGAGCAGTTCTTC.

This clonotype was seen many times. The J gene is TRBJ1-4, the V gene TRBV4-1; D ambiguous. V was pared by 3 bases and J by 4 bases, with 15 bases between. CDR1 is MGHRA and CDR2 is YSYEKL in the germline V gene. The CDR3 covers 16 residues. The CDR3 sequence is CASSQGNAPHNEKLFF. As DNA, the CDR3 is TGCGCCAGCAGCCAGGGTAATGCCCCACATAATGAAAAACTGTTTTTT.

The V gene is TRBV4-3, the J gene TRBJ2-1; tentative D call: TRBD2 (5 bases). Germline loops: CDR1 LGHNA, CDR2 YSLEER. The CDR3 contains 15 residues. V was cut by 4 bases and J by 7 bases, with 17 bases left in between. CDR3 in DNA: TGCGCCAGCAGCCCCGGGGTCCTTGTCCCGAATGAGCAGTTCTTC. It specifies CASSPGVLVPNEQFF.

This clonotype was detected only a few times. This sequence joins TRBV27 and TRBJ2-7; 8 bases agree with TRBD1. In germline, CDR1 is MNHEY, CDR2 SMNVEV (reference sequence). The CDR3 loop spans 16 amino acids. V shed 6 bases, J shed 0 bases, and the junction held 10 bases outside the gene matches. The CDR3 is CASSPTWTGISYEQYF. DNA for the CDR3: TGTGCCAGCAGCCCTACCTGGACAGGGATCTCCTACGAGCAGTACTTC.

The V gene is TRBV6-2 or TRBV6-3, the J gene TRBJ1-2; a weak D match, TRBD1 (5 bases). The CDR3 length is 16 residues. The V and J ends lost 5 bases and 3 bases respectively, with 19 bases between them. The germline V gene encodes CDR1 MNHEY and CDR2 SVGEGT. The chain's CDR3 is CASSAPRTRGDYGYTF. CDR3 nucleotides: TGTGCCAGCAGTGCCCCTCGGACACGCGGTGACTATGGCTACACCTTC.

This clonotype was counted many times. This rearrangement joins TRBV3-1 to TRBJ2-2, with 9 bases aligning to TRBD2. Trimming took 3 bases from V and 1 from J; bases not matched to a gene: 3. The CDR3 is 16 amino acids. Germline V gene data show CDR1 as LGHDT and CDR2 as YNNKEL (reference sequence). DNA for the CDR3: TGTGCCAGCAGCCAGGGGACTAGCCTGAACACCGGGGAGCTGTTTTTT. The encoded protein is CASSQGTSLNTGELFF.

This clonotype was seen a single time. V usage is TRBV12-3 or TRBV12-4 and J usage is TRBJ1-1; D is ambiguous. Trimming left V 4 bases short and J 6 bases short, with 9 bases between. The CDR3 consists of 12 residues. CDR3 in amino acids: CASSSHGAEAFF. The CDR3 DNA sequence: TGTGCCAGCAGTTCACATGGCGCTGAAGCTTTCTTT.

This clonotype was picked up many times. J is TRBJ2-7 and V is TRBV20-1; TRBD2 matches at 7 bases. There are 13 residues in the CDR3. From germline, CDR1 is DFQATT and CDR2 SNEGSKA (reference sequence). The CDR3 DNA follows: TGCAGCCCCACGGGGACTAAGCGCTACGAGCAGTACTTC. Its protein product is CSPTGTKRYEQYF.

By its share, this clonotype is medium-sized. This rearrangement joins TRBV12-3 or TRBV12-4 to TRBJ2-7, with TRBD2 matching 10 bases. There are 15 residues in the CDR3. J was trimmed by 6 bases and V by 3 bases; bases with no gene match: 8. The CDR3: CASSLWSSGRLEQYF. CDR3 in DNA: TGTGCCAGCAGTTTGTGGTCTAGCGGGAGACTCGAGCAGTACTTC.

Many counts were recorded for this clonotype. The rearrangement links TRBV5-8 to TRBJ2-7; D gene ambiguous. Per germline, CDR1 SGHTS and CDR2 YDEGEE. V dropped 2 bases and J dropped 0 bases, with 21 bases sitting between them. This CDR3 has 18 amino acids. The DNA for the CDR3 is TGTGCCAGCAGCTTTTCTTCTTCGTGGTTTTACCTCTCCTACGAGCAGTACTTC. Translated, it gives CASSFSSSWFYLSYEQYF.

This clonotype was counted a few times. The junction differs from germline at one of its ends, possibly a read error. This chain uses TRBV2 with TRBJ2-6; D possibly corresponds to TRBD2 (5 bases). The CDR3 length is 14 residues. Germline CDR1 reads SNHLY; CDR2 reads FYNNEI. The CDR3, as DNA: TGTGTCAGCAGTGGCGGGTACGGGGCCAACGTCCTGACTTTC. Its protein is CVSSGGYGANVLTF. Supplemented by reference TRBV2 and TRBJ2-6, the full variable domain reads EPEVTQTPSHQVTQMGQEVILRCVPISNHLYFYWYRQILGQKVEFLVSFYNNEISEKSEIFDDQFSVERPDGSNFTLKIRSTKLEDSAMYFCVSSGGYGANVLTFGAGSRLTVL.

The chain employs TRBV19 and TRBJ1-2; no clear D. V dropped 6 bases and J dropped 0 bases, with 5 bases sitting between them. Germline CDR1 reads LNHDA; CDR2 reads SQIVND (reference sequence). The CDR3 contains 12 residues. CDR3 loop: CASSHANYGYTF. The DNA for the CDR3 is TGTGCCAGTAGCCACGCTAACTATGGCTACACCTTC.

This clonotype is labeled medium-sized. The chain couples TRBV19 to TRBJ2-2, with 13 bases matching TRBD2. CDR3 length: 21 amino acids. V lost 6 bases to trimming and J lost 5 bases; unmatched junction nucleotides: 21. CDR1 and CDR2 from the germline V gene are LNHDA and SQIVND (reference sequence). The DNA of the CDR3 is TGTGCCAGTAGCCACTCAAGGGCAACTAGCGGGAGGGCGAGAGGGACCGGGGAGCTGTTTTTT. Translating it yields CASSHSRATSGRARGTGELFF.

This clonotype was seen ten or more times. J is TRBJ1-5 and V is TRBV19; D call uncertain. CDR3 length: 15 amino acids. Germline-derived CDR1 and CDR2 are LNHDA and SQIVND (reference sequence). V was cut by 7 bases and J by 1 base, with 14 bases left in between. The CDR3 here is CASTLRRHSNQPQHF. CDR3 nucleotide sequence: TGTGCCAGTACCCTGCGTAGACACAGCAATCAGCCCCAGCATTTT.

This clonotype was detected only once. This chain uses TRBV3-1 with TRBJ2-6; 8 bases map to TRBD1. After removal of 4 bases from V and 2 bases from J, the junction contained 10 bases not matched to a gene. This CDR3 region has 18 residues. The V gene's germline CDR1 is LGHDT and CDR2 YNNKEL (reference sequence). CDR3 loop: CASSRESQGAAGANVLTF. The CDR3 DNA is TGTGCCAGCAGCCGAGAAAGTCAGGGGGCTGCTGGGGCCAACGTCCTGACTTTC.

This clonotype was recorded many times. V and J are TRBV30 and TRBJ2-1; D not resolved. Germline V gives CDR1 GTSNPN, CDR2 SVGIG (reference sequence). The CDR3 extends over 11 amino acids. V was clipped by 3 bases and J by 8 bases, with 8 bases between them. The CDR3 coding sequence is TGTGCCTGGAGAGAGAATTATGAGCAGTTCTTC. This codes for CAWRENYEQFF.

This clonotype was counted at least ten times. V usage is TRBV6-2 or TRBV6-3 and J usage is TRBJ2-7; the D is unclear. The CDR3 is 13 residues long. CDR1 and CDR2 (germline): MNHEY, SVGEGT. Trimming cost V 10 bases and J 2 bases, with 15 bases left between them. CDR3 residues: CAIKERSAYEQYF. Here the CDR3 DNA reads TGTGCCATCAAAGAAAGAAGTGCCTACGAGCAGTACTTC.

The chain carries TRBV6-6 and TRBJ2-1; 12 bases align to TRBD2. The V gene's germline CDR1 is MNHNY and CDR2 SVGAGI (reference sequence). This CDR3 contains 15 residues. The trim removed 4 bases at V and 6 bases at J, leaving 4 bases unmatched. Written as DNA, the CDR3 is TGTGCCAGCAGTTCGACTAGCGGGGGCCTCAATGAGCAGTTCTTC. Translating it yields CASSSTSGGLNEQFF.

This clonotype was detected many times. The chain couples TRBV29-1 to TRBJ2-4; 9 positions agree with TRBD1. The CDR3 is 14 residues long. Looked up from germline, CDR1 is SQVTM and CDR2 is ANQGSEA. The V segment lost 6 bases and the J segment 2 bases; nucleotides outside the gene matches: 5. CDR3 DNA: TGCAGCGTACGAGACAGGGGGACCAAAAACATTCAGTACTTC. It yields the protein CSVRDRGTKNIQYF.

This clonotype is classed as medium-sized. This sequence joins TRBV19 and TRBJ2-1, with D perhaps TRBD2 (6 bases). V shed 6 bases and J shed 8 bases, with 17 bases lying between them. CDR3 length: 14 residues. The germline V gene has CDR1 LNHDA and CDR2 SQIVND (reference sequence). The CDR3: CASSFIPWGDEQFF. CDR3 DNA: TGTGCCAGTAGCTTCATCCCGTGGGGGGATGAGCAGTTCTTC. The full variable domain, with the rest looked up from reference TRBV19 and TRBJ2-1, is DGGITQSPKYLFRKEGQNVTLSCEQNLNHDAMYWYRQDPGQGLRLIYYSQIVNDFQKGDIAEGYSVSREKKESFPLTVTSAQKNPTAFYLCASSFIPWGDEQFFGPGTRLTVL.

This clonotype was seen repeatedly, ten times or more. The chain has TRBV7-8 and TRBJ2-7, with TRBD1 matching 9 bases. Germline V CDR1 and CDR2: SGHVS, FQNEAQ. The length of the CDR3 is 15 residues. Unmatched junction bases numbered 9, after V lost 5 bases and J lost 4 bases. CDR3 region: CASSARTGVRYEQYF. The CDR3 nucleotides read TGTGCCAGCAGCGCCCGGACAGGGGTAAGGTACGAGCAGTACTTC.

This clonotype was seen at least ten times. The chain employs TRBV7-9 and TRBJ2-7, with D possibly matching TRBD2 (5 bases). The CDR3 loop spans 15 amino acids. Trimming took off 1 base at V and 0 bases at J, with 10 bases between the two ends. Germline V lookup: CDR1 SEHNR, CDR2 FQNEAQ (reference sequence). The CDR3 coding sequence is TGTGCCAGCAGCTTAGAGGGCGGGCGCTCCTACGAGCAGTACTTC. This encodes CASSLEGGRSYEQYF.

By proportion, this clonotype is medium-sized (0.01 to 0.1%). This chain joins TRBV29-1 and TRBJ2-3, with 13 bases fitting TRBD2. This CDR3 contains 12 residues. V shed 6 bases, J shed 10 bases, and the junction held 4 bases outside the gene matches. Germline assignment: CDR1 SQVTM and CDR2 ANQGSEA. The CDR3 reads CSVGLAGESQYF. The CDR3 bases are TGCAGCGTAGGACTAGCGGGAGAATCGCAGTATTTT.